This TCR beta chain was found in a study of T cells after yellow fever vaccination. Overall study results and limits: Overlap between CD4 and CD8 compartments was detected for a small share of clonotypes.

TCRdb itself ran the 5' RACE reads through MiXCR, one entry per CDR3 protein. The table shows about 430,000 distinct CDR3 sequences, with under 20% occurring only once. A remark on this clonotype: What it binds is unknown.

The material sequenced was PBMCs, taken before the yellow fever booster vaccination. The TCR sequence derives from a young man who received the YFV17D yellow fever vaccine.

CDR3 in DNA: TGCGCCAGCAGTGAGTCTGAGAACCGGGAGCTGTTTTTT. Its protein is CASSESENRELFF. This chain connects TRBV10-2 to TRBJ2-2; D is undetermined. The germline CDR1 and CDR2 sequences are WSHSY and SAAADI. V lost 0 bases and J lost 9, with 8 bases in between. The CDR3 loop spans 13 amino acids.